The entry below gives a single T cell receptor beta chain sequence along with its context. The germline gives CDR1 SNHLY, CDR2 FYNNEI. Trimming pared 7 bases from V and 9 bases from J, leaving 18 bases between. The CDR3 has 13 amino acids. In the authors' methods: Amplifying reference gene primers gave estimates of nucleated cell counts. The assay was immunoSEQ multiplex PCR, and TCRdb's table has in-frame clones only and misses some. V and J calls and clone size are copied from that table; D and trimming were computed from the DNA. The table has under 450,000 clones, around 89% seen once; the top ten hold about 12%. The data are from a study of blood T cell repertoires in COVID-19. As for the study in general: Samples representing acute and convalescent COVID-19 were sourced from the United States, Italy and Spain. T cells, B-cell-depleted T cells, or PBMCs supplied cDNA or gDNA.

Enrolled during active infection, Seattle patients were then followed longitudinally. The chain carries TRBV2 and TRBJ1-1; no clear D gene. The sequenced sample was peripheral blood. The sequence derives from a woman aged 45 to 65 with COVID-19, enrolled during active disease. Written as DNA, the CDR3 is TGTGCCAGCAAAATTGCAGGCCCGGGGAAAGCTTTCTTT. Amino acid sequence: CASKIAGPGKAFF.